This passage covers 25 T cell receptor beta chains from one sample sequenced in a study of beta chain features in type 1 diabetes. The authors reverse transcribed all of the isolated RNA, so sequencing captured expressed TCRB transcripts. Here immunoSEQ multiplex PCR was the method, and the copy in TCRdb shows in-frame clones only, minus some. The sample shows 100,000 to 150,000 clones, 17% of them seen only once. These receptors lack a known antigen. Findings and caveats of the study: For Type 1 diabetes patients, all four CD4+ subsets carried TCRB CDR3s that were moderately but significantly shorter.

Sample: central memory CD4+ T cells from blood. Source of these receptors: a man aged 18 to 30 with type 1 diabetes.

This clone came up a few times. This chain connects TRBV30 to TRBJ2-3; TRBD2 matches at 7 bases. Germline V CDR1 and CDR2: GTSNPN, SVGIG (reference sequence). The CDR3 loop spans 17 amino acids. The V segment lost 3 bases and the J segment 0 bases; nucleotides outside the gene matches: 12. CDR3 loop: CAWSEKWGRASTDTQYF. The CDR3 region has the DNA TGTGCCTGGAGCGAGAAATGGGGGAGGGCTAGCACAGATACGCAGTATTTT.

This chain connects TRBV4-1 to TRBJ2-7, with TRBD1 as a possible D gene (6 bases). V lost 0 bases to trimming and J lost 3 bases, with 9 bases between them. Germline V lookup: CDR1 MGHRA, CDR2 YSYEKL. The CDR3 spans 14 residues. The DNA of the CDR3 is TGCGCCAGCAGCCAAGACGAAGGGGGCTACGAGCAGTACTTC. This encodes CASSQDEGGYEQYF.

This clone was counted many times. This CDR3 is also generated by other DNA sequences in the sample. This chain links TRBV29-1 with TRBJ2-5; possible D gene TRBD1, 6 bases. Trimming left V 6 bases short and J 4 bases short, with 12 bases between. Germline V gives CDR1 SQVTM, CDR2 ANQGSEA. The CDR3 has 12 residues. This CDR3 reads CSVQGLGETQYF. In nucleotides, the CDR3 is TGCAGCGTCCAGGGGTTGGGAGAGACCCAGTACTTC.

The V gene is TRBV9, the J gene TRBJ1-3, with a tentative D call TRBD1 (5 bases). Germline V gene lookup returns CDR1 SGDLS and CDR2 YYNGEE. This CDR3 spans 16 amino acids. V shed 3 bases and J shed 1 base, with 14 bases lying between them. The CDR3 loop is CASSDRQISSGNTIYF. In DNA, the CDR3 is TGTGCCAGCAGCGATCGACAGATATCTTCTGGAAACACCATATATTTT.

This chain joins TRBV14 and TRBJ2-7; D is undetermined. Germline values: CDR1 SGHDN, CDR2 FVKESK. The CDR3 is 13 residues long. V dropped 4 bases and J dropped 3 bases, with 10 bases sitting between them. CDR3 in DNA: TGTGCCAGCAGCCTCTCTTCGGGCTACGAGCAGTACTTC. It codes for CASSLSSGYEQYF.

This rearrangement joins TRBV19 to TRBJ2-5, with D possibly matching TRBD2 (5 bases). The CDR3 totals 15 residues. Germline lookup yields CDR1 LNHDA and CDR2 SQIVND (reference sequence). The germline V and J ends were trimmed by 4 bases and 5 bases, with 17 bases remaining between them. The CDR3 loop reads CASSTIQAEEETQYF. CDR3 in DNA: TGTGCCAGTAGTACCATCCAGGCGGAGGAGGAGACCCAGTACTTC.

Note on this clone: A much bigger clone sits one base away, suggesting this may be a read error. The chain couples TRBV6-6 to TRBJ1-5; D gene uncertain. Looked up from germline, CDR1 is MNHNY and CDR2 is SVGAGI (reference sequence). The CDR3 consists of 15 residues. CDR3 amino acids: CSSSYAEYSNQPQHF. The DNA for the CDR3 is TGTTCCAGCAGTTACGCAGAATATAGCAATCAGCCCCAGCATTTT.

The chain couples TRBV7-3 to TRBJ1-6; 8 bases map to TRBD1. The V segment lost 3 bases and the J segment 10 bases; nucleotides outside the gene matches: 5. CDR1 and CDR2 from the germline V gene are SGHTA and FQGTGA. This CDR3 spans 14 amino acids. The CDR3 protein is CASSFQGARSPLHF. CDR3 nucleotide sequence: TGTGCCAGCAGCTTCCAGGGGGCAAGGTCACCCCTCCACTTT.

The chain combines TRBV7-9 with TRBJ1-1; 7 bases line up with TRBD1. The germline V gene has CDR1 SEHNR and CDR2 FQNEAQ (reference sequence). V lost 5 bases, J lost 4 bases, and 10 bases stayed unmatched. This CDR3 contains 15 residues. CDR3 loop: CASSPQGAGGTEAFF. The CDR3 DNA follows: TGTGCCAGCAGCCCCCAAGGGGCAGGGGGCACTGAAGCTTTCTTT.

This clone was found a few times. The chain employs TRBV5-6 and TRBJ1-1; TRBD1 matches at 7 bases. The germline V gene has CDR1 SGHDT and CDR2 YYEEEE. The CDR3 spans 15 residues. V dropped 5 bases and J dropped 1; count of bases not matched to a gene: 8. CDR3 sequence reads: CASRRNRGKNTEAFF. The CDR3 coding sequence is TGTGCCAGCAGACGGAACAGGGGAAAGAACACTGAAGCTTTCTTT.

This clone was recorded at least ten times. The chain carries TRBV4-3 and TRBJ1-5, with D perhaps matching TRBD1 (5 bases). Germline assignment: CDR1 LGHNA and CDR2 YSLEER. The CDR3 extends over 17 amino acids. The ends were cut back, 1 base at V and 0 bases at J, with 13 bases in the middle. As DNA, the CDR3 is TGCGCCAGCAGCCAAGTAAGGGGCTCTACTAGCAATCAGCCCCAGCATTTT. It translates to CASSQVRGSTSNQPQHF.

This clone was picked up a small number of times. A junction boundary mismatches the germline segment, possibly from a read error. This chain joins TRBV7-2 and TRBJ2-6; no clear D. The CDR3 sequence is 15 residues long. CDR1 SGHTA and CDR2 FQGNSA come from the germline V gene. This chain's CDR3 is CASSVRLSGANVLTF. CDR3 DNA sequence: TGCGCCAGCAGCGTAAGGCTCTCTGGGGCCAACGTCCTGACTTTC.

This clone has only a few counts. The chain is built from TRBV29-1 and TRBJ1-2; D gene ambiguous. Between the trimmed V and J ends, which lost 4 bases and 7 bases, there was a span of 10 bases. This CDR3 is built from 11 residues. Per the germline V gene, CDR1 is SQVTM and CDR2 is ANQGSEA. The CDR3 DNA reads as TGCAGCGTTGCAACGGGCACTGGCTACACCTTC. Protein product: CSVATGTGYTF. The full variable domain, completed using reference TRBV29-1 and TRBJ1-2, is SAVISQKPSRDICQRGTSLTIQCQVDSQVTMMFWYRQQPGQSLTLIATANQGSEATYESGFVIDKFPISRPNLTFSTLTVSNMSPEDSSIYLCSVATGTGYTFGSGTRLTVV.

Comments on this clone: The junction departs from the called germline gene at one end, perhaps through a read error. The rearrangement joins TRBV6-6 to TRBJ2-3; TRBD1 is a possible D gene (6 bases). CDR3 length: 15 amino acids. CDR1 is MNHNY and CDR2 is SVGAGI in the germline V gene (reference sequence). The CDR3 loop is CAISGRDTSTDTQYF. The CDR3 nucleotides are TGTGCCATCAGTGGACGGGACACCTCCACAGATACGCAGTATTTT.

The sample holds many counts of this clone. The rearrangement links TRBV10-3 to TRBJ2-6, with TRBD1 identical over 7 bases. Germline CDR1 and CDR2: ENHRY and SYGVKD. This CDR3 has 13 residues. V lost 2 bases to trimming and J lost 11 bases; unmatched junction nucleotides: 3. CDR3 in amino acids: CAISEGTEYVLTF. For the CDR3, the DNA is TGTGCCATCAGTGAGGGGACAGAGTACGTCCTGACTTTC.

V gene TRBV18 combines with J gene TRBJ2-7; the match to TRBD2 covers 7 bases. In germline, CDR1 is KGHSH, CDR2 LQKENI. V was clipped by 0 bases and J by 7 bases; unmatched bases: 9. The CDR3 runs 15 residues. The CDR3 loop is CASSPPVSGVDEQYF. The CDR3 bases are TGTGCCAGCTCACCACCTGTCAGCGGGGTCGATGAGCAGTACTTC.

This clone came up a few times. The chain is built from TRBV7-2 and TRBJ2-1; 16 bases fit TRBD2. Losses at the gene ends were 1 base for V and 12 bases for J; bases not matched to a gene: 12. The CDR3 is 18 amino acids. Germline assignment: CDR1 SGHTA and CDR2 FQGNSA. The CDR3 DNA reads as TGTGCCAGCAGCTTAGGGACCGGGACTAGCGGGAGGGCTCGCGGGCAGTTCTTC. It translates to CASSLGTGTSGRARGQFF.

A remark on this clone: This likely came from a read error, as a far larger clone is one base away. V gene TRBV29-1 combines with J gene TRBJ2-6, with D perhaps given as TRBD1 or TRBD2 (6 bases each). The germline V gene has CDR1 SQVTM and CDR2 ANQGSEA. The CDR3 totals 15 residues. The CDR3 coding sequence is TGCAGCGTTCCGGGGGCGACCTCTGGGGCCAACGGCCTGACTTTC. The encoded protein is CSVPGATSGANGLTF.

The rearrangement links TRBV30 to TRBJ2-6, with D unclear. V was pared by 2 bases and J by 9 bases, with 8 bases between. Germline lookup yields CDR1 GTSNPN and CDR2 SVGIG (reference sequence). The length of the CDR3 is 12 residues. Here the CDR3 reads CAWSLSINVLTF. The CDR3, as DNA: TGTGCCTGGAGTCTTTCGATCAACGTCCTGACTTTC.

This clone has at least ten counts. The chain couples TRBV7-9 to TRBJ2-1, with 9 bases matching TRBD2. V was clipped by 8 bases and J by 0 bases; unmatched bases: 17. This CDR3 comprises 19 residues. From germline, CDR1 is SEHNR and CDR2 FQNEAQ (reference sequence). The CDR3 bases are TGTGCCAGCCCCGGAGCGGGAGGACCGATGCCGAGCTCCTACAATGAGCAGTTCTTC. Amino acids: CASPGAGGPMPSSYNEQFF.

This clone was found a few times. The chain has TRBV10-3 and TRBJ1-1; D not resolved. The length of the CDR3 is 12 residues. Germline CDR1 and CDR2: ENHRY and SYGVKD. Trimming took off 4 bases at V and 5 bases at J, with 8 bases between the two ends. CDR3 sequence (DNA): TGTGCCATCAGTGGGGGAAGGACTGAAGCTTTCTTT. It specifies CAISGGRTEAFF.

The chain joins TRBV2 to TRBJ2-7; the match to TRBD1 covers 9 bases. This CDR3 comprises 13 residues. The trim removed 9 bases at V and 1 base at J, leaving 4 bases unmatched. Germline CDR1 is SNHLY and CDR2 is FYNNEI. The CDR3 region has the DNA TGTGCCAGTGGGACAGGGTTTTCCTACGAGCAGTACTTC. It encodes CASGTGFSYEQYF.

This CDR3 is CASRGREQYF. The DNA for the CDR3 is TGTGCCAGCAGAGGGAGGGAGCAGTACTTC. This sequence joins TRBV6-1 and TRBJ2-7, with D possibly TRBD2 on 6 matching bases. This CDR3 spans 10 amino acids. Germline V CDR1 and CDR2: MNHNS, SASEGT. Trimming took off 6 bases at V and 7 bases at J, with 7 bases between the two ends.

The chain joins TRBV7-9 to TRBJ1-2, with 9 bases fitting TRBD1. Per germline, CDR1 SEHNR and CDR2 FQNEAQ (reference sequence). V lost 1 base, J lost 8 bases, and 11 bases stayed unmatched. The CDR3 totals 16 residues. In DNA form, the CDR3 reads TGTGCCAGCAGCTTAGGGATACCGGGACAGGGAGACGGCTACACCTTC. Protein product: CASSLGIPGQGDGYTF.

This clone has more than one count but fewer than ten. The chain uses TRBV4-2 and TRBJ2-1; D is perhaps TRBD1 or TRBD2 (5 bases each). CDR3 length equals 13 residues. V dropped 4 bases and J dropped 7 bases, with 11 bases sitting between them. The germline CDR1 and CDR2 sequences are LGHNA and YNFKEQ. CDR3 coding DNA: TGTGCCAGCAGCCTTGGAGAGGGGAATGAGCAGTTCTTC. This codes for CASSLGEGNEQFF.